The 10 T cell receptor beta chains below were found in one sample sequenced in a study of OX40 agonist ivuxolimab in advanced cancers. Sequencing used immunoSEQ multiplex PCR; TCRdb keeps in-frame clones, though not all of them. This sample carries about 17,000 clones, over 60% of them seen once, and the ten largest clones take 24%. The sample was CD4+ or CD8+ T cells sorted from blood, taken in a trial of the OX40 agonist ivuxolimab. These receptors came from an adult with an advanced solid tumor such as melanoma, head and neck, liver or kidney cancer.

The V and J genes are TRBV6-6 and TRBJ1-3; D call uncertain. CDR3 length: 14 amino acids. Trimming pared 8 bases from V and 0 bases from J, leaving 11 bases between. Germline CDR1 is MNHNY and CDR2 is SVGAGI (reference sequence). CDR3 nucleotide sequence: TGTGCCAGCTTTTTCCAGAGCTCTGGAAACACCATATATTTT. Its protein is CASFFQSSGNTIYF.

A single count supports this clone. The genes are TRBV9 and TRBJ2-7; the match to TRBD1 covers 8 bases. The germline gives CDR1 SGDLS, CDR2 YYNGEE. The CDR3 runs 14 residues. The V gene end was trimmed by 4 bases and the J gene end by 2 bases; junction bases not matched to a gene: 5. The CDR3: CASSSRTGPYEQYF. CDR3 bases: TGTGCCAGCAGCTCGAGGACAGGGCCCTACGAGCAGTACTTC. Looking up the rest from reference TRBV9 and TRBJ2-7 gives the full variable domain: DSGVTQTPKHLITATGQRVTLRCSPRSGDLSVYWYQQSLDQGLQFLIQYYNGEERAKGNILERFSAQQFPDLHSELNLSSLELGDSALYFCASSSRTGPYEQYFGPGTRLTVT.

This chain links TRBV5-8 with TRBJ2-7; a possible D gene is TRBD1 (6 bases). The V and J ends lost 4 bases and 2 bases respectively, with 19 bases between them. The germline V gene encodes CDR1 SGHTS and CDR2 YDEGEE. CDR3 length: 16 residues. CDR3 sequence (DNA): TGTGCCAGCAGCCCCCAACAGGGAATAAGGACCTACGAGCAGTACTTC. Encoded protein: CASSPQQGIRTYEQYF.

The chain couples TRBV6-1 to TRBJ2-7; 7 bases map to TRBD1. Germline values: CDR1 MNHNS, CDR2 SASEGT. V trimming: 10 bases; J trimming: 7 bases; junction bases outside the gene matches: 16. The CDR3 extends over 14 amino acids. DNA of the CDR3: TGTGCCACCAGACAGGGTCGGGTCTCTGGGGAGCAGTACTTC. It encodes CATRQGRVSGEQYF.

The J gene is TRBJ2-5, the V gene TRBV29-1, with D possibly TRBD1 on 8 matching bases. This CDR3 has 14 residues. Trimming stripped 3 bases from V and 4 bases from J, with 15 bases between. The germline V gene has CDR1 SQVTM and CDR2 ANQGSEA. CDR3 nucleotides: TGCAGCGTTGAGGCTACAGGGGGGGGAGAGACCCAGTACTTC. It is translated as CSVEATGGGETQYF.

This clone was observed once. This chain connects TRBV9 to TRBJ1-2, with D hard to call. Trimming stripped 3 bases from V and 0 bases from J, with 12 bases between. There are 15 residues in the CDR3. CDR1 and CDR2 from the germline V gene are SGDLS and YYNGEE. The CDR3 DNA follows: TGTGCCAGCAGCGAGGGATTGGGCGCTAACTATGGCTACACCTTC. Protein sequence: CASSEGLGANYGYTF.

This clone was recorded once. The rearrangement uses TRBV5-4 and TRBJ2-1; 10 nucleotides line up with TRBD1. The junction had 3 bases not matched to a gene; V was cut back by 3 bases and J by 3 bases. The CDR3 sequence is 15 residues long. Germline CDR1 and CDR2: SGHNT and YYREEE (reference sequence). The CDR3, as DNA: TGTGCCAGCAGCTCCGGGACAGGGGTCTACAATGAGCAGTTCTTC. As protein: CASSSGTGVYNEQFF.

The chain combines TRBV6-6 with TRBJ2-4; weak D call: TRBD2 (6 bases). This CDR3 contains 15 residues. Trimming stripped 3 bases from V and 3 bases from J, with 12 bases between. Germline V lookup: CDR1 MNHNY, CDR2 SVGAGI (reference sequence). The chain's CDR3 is CASSYSIGGKNIQYF. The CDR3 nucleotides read TGTGCCAGCAGTTATAGTATCGGGGGCAAAAACATTCAGTACTTC.

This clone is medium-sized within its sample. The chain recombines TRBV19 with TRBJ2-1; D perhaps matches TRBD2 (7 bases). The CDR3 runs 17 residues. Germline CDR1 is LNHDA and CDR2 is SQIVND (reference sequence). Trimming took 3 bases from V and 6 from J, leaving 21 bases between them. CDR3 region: CASSMVVGGPGGNEQFF. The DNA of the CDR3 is TGTGCCAGTAGTATGGTTGTGGGGGGGCCTGGCGGCAATGAGCAGTTCTTC.

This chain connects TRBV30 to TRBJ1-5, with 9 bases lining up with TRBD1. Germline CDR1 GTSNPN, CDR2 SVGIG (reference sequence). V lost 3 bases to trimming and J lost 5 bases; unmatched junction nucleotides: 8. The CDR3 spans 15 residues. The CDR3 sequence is CAWSLTGGGYQPQHF. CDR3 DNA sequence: TGTGCCTGGAGCCTTACAGGGGGCGGATATCAGCCCCAGCATTTT.